One and the same sample provided the 13 T cell receptor beta chains below, sequenced in a study of immune cell composition in non-small cell lung cancer. Normal lung was sampled as far from the tumour as possible, at least 3 cm. Assay: immunoSEQ multiplex PCR; the TCRdb copy retains only in-frame clones and omits some. Of under 4,000 clones in the sample, over 60% were seen once. The sequencing sample was made of non-adjacent lung tissue. These receptors were obtained from a human donor with non-small cell lung cancer. The donor label of this sample is uncertain.

The count of this clone is one. The chain is built from TRBV6-6 and TRBJ1-3; D perhaps matches TRBD1 (6 bases). The V end lost 6 bases, the J end lost 0 bases, and 12 bases lay between the germline ends. Germline CDR1 and CDR2: MNHNY and SVGAGI (reference sequence). The length of the CDR3 is 15 residues. Written as DNA, the CDR3 is TGTGCCAGCAGCCCGACAGGAGCCTCTGGAAACACCATATATTTT. Its protein product is CASSPTGASGNTIYF.

CDR3 in DNA: TGTGCCAGCAGTGCAGGGGGCTCATACAATGAGCAGTTCTTC. It codes for CASSAGGSYNEQFF. The gene calls are TRBV2 and TRBJ2-1; 8 bases match TRBD1. CDR1 SNHLY and CDR2 FYNNEI come from the germline V gene. The V segment lost 4 bases and the J segment 4 bases; nucleotides outside the gene matches: 3. The CDR3 covers 14 residues.

This rearrangement joins TRBV10-3 to TRBJ1-2; the D gene is possibly TRBD1 (6 bases). The V and J ends lost 6 bases and 3 bases respectively, with 20 bases between them. Germline loops: CDR1 ENHRY, CDR2 SYGVKD. This CDR3 is 16 amino acids long. DNA of the CDR3: TGTGCCATCAGCTCAAGTACAGGGAAAGATGACTATGGCTACACCTTC. This translates into CAISSSTGKDDYGYTF.

This rearrangement joins TRBV9 to TRBJ1-1; 7 bases match TRBD1. Unmatched junction bases numbered 8, after V lost 0 bases and J lost 6 bases. CDR3 length: 15 residues. Germline-derived CDR1 and CDR2 are SGDLS and YYNGEE. The CDR3 bases are TGTGCCAGCAGCGTAGGTTCTTTGGGACAGTCTGAAGCTTTCTTT. Its protein is CASSVGSLGQSEAFF.

This clone was recorded a few times. The rearrangement uses TRBV7-2 and TRBJ2-5; D is possibly TRBD1 (6 bases). Trimming left V 5 bases short and J 5 bases short, with 18 bases between. The CDR3 totals 15 residues. Germline V gene data show CDR1 as SGHTA and CDR2 as FQGNSA. Here the CDR3 DNA reads TGTGCCAGCAGCCCATGGGTGGGGGCGCCTGAGACCCAGTACTTC. It is translated as CASSPWVGAPETQYF.

This clone was counted once. The chain has TRBV29-1 and TRBJ1-1, with D hard to call. This CDR3 comprises 13 residues. Per the germline V gene, CDR1 is SQVTM and CDR2 is ANQGSEA. Deletions cut 4 bases from V and 8 bases from J, with 17 bases between. CDR3 in amino acids: CSVAPGSVREAFF. The CDR3 nucleotides read TGCAGCGTTGCCCCGGGGAGTGTGCGGGAAGCTTTCTTT. The whole variable domain, remainder taken from reference TRBV29-1 and TRBJ1-1, is SAVISQKPSRDICQRGTSLTIQCQVDSQVTMMFWYRQQPGQSLTLIATANQGSEATYESGFVIDKFPISRPNLTFSTLTVSNMSPEDSSIYLCSVAPGSVREAFFGQGTRLTVV.

V and J are TRBV4-3 and TRBJ2-5, with D perhaps matching TRBD1 (5 bases). The V gene lost 0 bases and the J gene lost 7 bases, with 12 bases spanning the gap. The CDR3 loop spans 14 amino acids. Germline V lookup: CDR1 LGHNA, CDR2 YSLEER. In nucleotides, the CDR3 is TGCGCCAGCAGCCAAGAACAGGACGTGGGGACCCAGTACTTC. Its translation: CASSQEQDVGTQYF.

The J gene is TRBJ2-7, the V gene TRBV11-3; 13 bases line up with TRBD2. CDR1 SGHNT and CDR2 YENEEA come from the germline V gene. The CDR3 is made up of 15 amino acids. The trim removed 2 bases at V and 7 bases at J, leaving 5 bases unmatched. Here the CDR3 DNA reads TGTGCCAGCAGCTTATCCACTAGCGGGAGGGAAGAGCAGTACTTC. This codes for CASSLSTSGREEQYF. Variable domain in full (rest from reference TRBV11-3 and TRBJ2-7): EAGVVQSPRYKIIEKKQPVAFWCNPISGHNTLYWYLQNLGQGPELLIRYENEEAVDDSQLPKDRFSAERLKGVDSTLKIQPAELGDSAVYLCASSLSTSGREEQYFGPGTRLTVT.

This clone has only one observation. The chain recombines TRBV27 with TRBJ2-5, with 8 nucleotides matching TRBD2. CDR1 is MNHEY, CDR2 SMNVEV, per germline (reference sequence). The CDR3 loop spans 13 amino acids. V gave up 6 bases and J gave up 4 bases; unmatched junction bases: 4. The CDR3 reads CASRLGGVETQYF. The CDR3, as DNA: TGTGCCAGCAGACTCGGGGGGGTAGAGACCCAGTACTTC.

The chain joins TRBV9 to TRBJ2-3, with D perhaps matching TRBD2 (5 bases). Germline CDR1 reads SGDLS; CDR2 reads YYNGEE. Trimming took off 4 bases at V and 5 bases at J, with 5 bases between the two ends. The CDR3 extends over 11 amino acids. The CDR3 loop is CASSRGDTQYF. CDR3 DNA sequence: TGTGCCAGCAGCCGGGGAGATACGCAGTATTTT.

This chain links TRBV7-3 with TRBJ1-5; no firm D call. This CDR3 contains 13 residues. Germline V CDR1 and CDR2: SGHTA, FQGTGA. V lost 2 bases to trimming and J lost 5 bases, with 7 bases between them. The CDR3 protein is CASSLGQDQPQHF. The CDR3 DNA follows: TGTGCCAGCAGCTTAGGCCAAGATCAGCCCCAGCATTTT.

The rearrangement uses TRBV15 and TRBJ1-2, with D maybe TRBD1 (5 bases). V was pared by 5 bases and J by 0 bases, with 16 bases between. CDR1 is LNHNV, CDR2 YYDKDF, per germline (reference sequence). The CDR3 is made up of 16 amino acids. Written as DNA, the CDR3 is TGTGCCACCAGCGAGGGCGGGGGATTTGCTAACTATGGCTACACCTTC. Translated, it gives CATSEGGGFANYGYTF.

The V gene is TRBV6-6, the J gene TRBJ1-2, with D possibly matching TRBD1 (5 bases). CDR1 MNHNY and CDR2 SVGAGI come from the germline V gene (reference sequence). This CDR3 has 14 amino acids. V gave up 7 bases and J gave up 4 bases, with 16 bases separating them. This CDR3 reads CASTKRGELYGYTF. The CDR3 nucleotides are TGTGCCAGCACCAAACGGGGGGAACTCTATGGCTACACCTTC.